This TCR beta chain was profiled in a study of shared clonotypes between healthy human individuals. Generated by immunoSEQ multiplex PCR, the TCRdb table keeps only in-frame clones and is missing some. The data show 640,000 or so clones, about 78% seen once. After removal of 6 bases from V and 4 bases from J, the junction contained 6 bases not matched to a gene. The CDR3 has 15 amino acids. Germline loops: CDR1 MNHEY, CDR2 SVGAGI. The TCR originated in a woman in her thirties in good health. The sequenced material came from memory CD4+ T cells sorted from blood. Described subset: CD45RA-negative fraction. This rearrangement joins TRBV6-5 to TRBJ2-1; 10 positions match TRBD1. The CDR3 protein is CASSHDRGLYNEQFF. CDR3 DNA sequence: TGTGCCAGCAGCCACGACAGGGGGCTTTACAATGAGCAGTTCTTC.